This T cell receptor (beta chain) came from a study of CXCR3-negative and CXCR3-positive naive CD8 T cells. Study results and caveats: Cryopreservation partially decreased CXCR3 expression, and most assays used fresh PBMCs. CXCR3-positive naive cells had more hydrophobic TRB CDR3s than CXCR3-negative naive cells.

Through 5' RACE with UMI labels, the TRB cDNA libraries were prepared. Reprocessing the 5' RACE reads, TCRdb reports a single entry for every CDR3 protein and omits DNA. The table counts about 150,000 distinct CDR3 sequences; about 0.28% lies in the top ten. Regarding this clonotype: What it binds is not known.

This CDR3 spans 15 amino acids. Specimen: naive CXCR3+ CD8+ T cells from blood. As to subset: CD45RO-CCR7+CD27+CD95- naive CD8+ T cells expressing CXCR3 (TNR3+). The receptor's source is a human donor in good health. Some clones in this sample may be carry-over from other donors' samples. The rearrangement joins TRBV12-3 or TRBV12-4 to TRBJ2-1; the D gene TCRdb calls, TRBD2, cannot be checked with no DNA. The CDR3 here is CASSFPRGGHNEQFF.